Shown below are 3 T cell receptor beta chains from a single sample sequenced in a study of OX40 agonist ivuxolimab in advanced cancers. Here immunoSEQ multiplex PCR was the method, and the copy in TCRdb shows in-frame clones only, minus some. There are tens of thousands of clones in the sample; 80% to 90% occur only once, and less than 2% lies in the top ten. The material sequenced was CD4+ or CD8+ T cells sorted from blood, taken in a trial of the OX40 agonist ivuxolimab. All receptors come from an adult with an advanced solid tumor such as melanoma, head and neck, liver or kidney cancer.

V gene TRBV11-2 combines with J gene TRBJ1-5; D is possibly TRBD1 (5 bases). The CDR3 has 14 amino acids. The V and J ends lost 2 bases and 4 bases respectively, with 9 bases between them. Germline V lookup: CDR1 SGHAT, CDR2 FQNNGV. CDR3 nucleotide sequence: TGTGCCAGCAGCTTATGGGGGGGGAATCAGCCCCAGCATTTT. Its protein product is CASSLWGGNQPQHF.

The chain couples TRBV6-5 to TRBJ1-1, with D maybe TRBD1 (5 bases). The germline CDR1 and CDR2 sequences are MNHEY and SVGAGI. Trimming took off 0 bases at V and 4 bases at J, with 12 bases between the two ends. The CDR3 has 15 residues. The CDR3 loop reads CASSYSKTGPTEAFF. DNA of the CDR3: TGTGCCAGCAGTTACTCGAAAACAGGTCCCACTGAAGCTTTCTTT.

In DNA, the CDR3 is TGTGCCTGGCTTCCCGTCGGGGTCCGGCCGGCTTTCTTT. Protein: CAWLPVGVRPAFF. The chain joins TRBV30 to TRBJ1-1; D uncertain. Germline lookup yields CDR1 GTSNPN and CDR2 SVGIG (reference sequence). This CDR3 comprises 13 residues. V was cut by 5 bases and J by 11 bases, with 21 bases left in between.